These 20 T cell receptor beta chains share one sample of origin, sequenced in a study of blood T cell repertoires in COVID-19. Repertoires were generated with immunoSEQ multiplex PCR, while TCRdb's copy carries only in-frame clones and drops some. The sample consists of some 200,000 clones, roughly three quarters of them appearing once. Sample: peripheral blood. The receptors shown here come from a woman between 50 and 59 years old with active or convalescent COVID-19.

The V call is TRBV5-6, the J call TRBJ2-1, with D tentatively TRBD2 (5 bases). Trimming took 2 bases from V and 0 from J, leaving 12 bases between them. The CDR3 is made up of 16 amino acids. Germline V CDR1 and CDR2: SGHDT, YYEEEE. Here the CDR3 reads CASSFDRGSSYNEQFF. The CDR3 DNA reads TGTGCCAGCAGCTTCGACCGGGGAAGCTCCTACAATGAGCAGTTCTTC.

V usage is TRBV2 and J usage is TRBJ2-1; 7 bases are shared with TRBD2. The germline CDR1 and CDR2 sequences are SNHLY and FYNNEI. This CDR3 has 16 amino acids. The V segment lost 4 bases and the J segment 1 base; nucleotides outside the gene matches: 7. The CDR3 nucleotides are TGTGCCAGCAGTGGAGGCGGGAGTCGGTCCTACAATGAGCAGTTCTTC. This translates into CASSGGGSRSYNEQFF. The whole variable domain, remainder taken from reference TRBV2 and TRBJ2-1, is EPEVTQTPSHQVTQMGQEVILRCVPISNHLYFYWYRQILGQKVEFLVSFYNNEISEKSEIFDDQFSVERPDGSNFTLKIRSTKLEDSAMYFCASSGGGSRSYNEQFFGPGTRLTVL.

The rearrangement joins TRBV2 to TRBJ2-1; 12 nucleotides match TRBD2. From germline, CDR1 is SNHLY and CDR2 FYNNEI. The CDR3 has 14 amino acids. V dropped 5 bases and J dropped 7; count of bases not matched to a gene: 3. Written as DNA, the CDR3 is TGTGCCAGCAGTCCTGGACTAGCGGGGAATGAGCAGTTCTTC. Amino acid sequence: CASSPGLAGNEQFF.

This sequence joins TRBV28 and TRBJ1-3, with TRBD1 as a possible D gene (6 bases). The V and J ends lost 8 bases and 4 bases respectively, with 15 bases between them. Germline V gene sequence: CDR1 MDHEN, CDR2 SYDVKM. The CDR3 sequence is 14 residues long. The CDR3 spells CASGITGSGNTIYF. The CDR3 region has the DNA TGTGCCAGCGGGATTACAGGGAGCGGAAACACCATATATTTT.

This chain connects TRBV6-6 to TRBJ2-7; 10 bases agree with TRBD1. There are 15 residues in the CDR3. Germline loops: CDR1 MNHNY, CDR2 SVGAGI (reference sequence). V dropped 1 base and J dropped 6; count of bases not matched to a gene: 6. In DNA, the CDR3 is TGTGCCAGCAGTTACTGCGGACAGGGGGACTGCGAGCAGTACTTC. Translation gives CASSYCGQGDCEQYF.

This clone was seen more than once but under ten times. The same CDR3 is also encoded by other DNA sequences in this sample. The chain is built from TRBV24-1 and TRBJ2-2, with 11 bases fitting TRBD1. Trimming cost V 7 bases and J 4 bases; bases outside gene matches: 1. This CDR3 has 14 residues. The germline gives CDR1 KGHDR, CDR2 SFDVKD. For the CDR3, the DNA is TGTGCCACCAGAGGACAGGGGGCCACCGGGGAGCTGTTTTTT. It encodes CATRGQGATGELFF.

The V call is TRBV7-9, the J call TRBJ1-3; D is perhaps TRBD1 (5 bases). The CDR3 has 14 amino acids. Between the trimmed V and J ends, which lost 3 bases and 1 base, there was a span of 7 bases. In germline, CDR1 is SEHNR, CDR2 FQNEAQ (reference sequence). Here the CDR3 reads CASSFGGSGNTIYF. The CDR3 bases are TGTGCCAGCAGCTTTGGGGGGTCTGGAAACACCATATATTTT.

The CDR3 DNA sequence: TGTGCCAGCAGCCAAGACTTAGACAGTGTCTACGAGCAGTACTTC. Its translation is CASSQDLDSVYEQYF. The V and J genes are TRBV4-2 and TRBJ2-7; D is perhaps TRBD1 (5 bases). Germline V lookup: CDR1 LGHNA, CDR2 YNFKEQ. The CDR3 is 15 amino acids. V lost 0 bases to trimming and J lost 3 bases, with 12 bases between them.

J is TRBJ2-1 and V is TRBV7-2; the D is unclear. Germline V gene sequence: CDR1 SGHTA, CDR2 FQGNSA. Trimming removed 4 bases at V and 5 bases at J, with 9 bases between. The CDR3 covers 13 residues. The CDR3 nucleotides read TGTGCCAGCAGCTCGGGTTTCAACAATGAGCAGTTCTTC. Protein product: CASSSGFNNEQFF.

The V call is TRBV5-6, the J call TRBJ2-2, with D tentatively TRBD2 (6 bases). CDR1 is SGHDT and CDR2 is YYEEEE in the germline V gene. CDR3 length: 16 amino acids. V lost 3 bases, J lost 1 base, and 13 bases lay in between. The CDR3 region has the DNA TGTGCCAGCAGCTGGGACGCGGGGCGGAACACCGGGGAGCTGTTTTTT. This gives the protein CASSWDAGRNTGELFF.

The rearrangement uses TRBV27 and TRBJ1-2; maybe TRBD1 (6 bases). V was cut by 5 bases and J by 8 bases, with 18 bases left in between. Looked up from germline, CDR1 is MNHEY and CDR2 is SMNVEV (reference sequence). The CDR3 runs 14 residues. The CDR3 DNA is TGTGCCAGCAGTCCGCGTGGGGGGGCGGGGGGCTACACCTTC. It codes for CASSPRGGAGGYTF.

In regard to this clone: Its ends do not fully match the called genes, so a read error is possible. J is TRBJ2-3 and V is TRBV7-2; D might be TRBD2 (5 bases). This CDR3 is built from 14 residues. Germline CDR1 and CDR2: SGHTA and FQGNSA. The CDR3 DNA follows: TGTGCCAGCAGCGTAGCAAGAGGGCCAGATACGCAGTATTTT. As protein: CASSVARGPDTQYF.

The chain employs TRBV7-2 and TRBJ1-5, with 7 nucleotides matching TRBD1. This CDR3 comprises 14 residues. V shed 5 bases, J shed 4 bases, and the junction held 5 bases outside the gene matches. Germline V gene data show CDR1 as SGHTA and CDR2 as FQGNSA. CDR3 in DNA: TGTGCCAGCAGCCGGGACAGAAGGAATCAGCCCCAGCATTTT. This sequence encodes CASSRDRRNQPQHF.

The rearrangement uses TRBV3-1 (or the pseudogene TRBV3-2) and TRBJ2-1; 14 bases are shared with TRBD2. CDR3 length: 16 residues. The ends lost 7 bases at V and 3 bases at J; junction bases unmatched: 5. Germline CDR1 is LGHDT and CDR2 is YNNKEL (reference sequence). The CDR3 region is CASKRLAGGIYNEQFF. The CDR3 nucleotides are TGTGCCAGCAAGCGACTAGCGGGAGGGATCTACAATGAGCAGTTCTTC.

The chain combines TRBV5-6 with TRBJ2-5; D is possibly TRBD1 (5 bases). The CDR3 covers 14 residues. Germline loops: CDR1 SGHDT, CDR2 YYEEEE. Trimming left V 2 bases short and J 5 bases short, with 13 bases between. CDR3 bases: TGTGCCAGCAGCTTTAACAGGCGATGGGAGACCCAGTACTTC. Its protein is CASSFNRRWETQYF.

The J gene is TRBJ2-7, the V gene TRBV2, with 10 bases aligning to TRBD2. The CDR3 is 15 residues long. The trim removed 6 bases at V and 0 bases at J, leaving 5 bases unmatched. Germline V gene sequence: CDR1 SNHLY, CDR2 FYNNEI. Here the CDR3 DNA reads TGTGCCAGCAGGGGGGGACTAGCGAACTCCTACGAGCAGTACTTC. It is translated as CASRGGLANSYEQYF.

The chain is built from TRBV30 and TRBJ1-1; 7 nucleotides agree with TRBD1. Germline V gene data show CDR1 as GTSNPN and CDR2 as SVGIG (reference sequence). The CDR3 runs 16 residues. V was pared by 4 bases and J by 4 bases, with 15 bases of the junction left unmatched. CDR3 sequence: CAWMGNTGARGTEAFF. The CDR3 DNA reads TGTGCCTGGATGGGGAATACAGGGGCCCGGGGCACTGAAGCTTTCTTT.

This clone has just one count. The genes are TRBV28 and TRBJ1-6, with 8 bases fitting TRBD1. The V and J ends lost 7 bases and 10 bases, in that order; junction bases with no gene match: 9. The CDR3 loop spans 14 amino acids. Germline values: CDR1 MDHEN, CDR2 SYDVKM. The CDR3 DNA reads as TGTGCCAGCACCCCCGGGACAGGCGCGTCACCCCTCCACTTT. Translated, it gives CASTPGTGASPLHF. The full variable domain, rest sourced from reference TRBV28 and TRBJ1-6, is DVKVTQSSRYLVKRTGEKVFLECVQDMDHENMFWYRQDPGLGLRLIYFSYDVKMKEKGDIPEGYSVSREKKERFSLILESASTNQTSMYLCASTPGTGASPLHFGNGTRLTVT.

V gene TRBV27 combines with J gene TRBJ1-5; no clear D. V was shortened by 6 bases and J by 4 bases, with 13 bases between the two germline ends. This CDR3 is 14 amino acids long. CDR1 is MNHEY, CDR2 SMNVEV, per germline (reference sequence). The CDR3 here is CASRPAGINQPQHF. The CDR3, as DNA: TGTGCCAGCAGACCGGCCGGGATTAATCAGCCCCAGCATTTT.

This clone was observed a single time. The CDR3 here is CASSARLAGGRNEQFF. The CDR3 DNA is TGTGCCAGCAGCGCGAGACTAGCGGGGGGACGAAATGAGCAGTTCTTC. The chain combines TRBV7-2 with TRBJ2-1; 13 nucleotides match TRBD2. CDR1 and CDR2 from the germline V gene are SGHTA and FQGNSA. The length of the CDR3 is 16 residues. V lost 5 bases to trimming and J lost 7 bases; unmatched junction nucleotides: 8.